This T cell receptor (beta chain) appears in the sequencing data of a study of T-cell reconstitution after alpha-beta-depleted transplantation in children. Whole-study results and caveats: Two months or so post-transplant, alpha-beta T cells reportedly derived from several hundred expanded graft clones. At day 60, the high TCRbeta diversity found in some patients originated from recipient T cells and thymic progenitors that had survived.

Unique molecular identifiers were used to barcode this TCRbeta library. TCRdb reanalysed the PCR reads using MiXCR and keeps one entry per CDR3 protein. The table has approximately 240,000 distinct CDR3 sequences, about 11% seen once; the top ten hold approximately 30%. The sample holds many counts of this clonotype. Its antigen remains unidentified. CDR3 length: 14 amino acids. Germline-derived CDR1 and CDR2 are MNHEY and SMNVEV (reference sequence). Trimming took 4 bases from V and 3 from J; bases not matched to a gene: 2. The sequences come from PBMCs, collected before TCRalphabeta/CD19-depleted stem cell transplant. This TCR was sampled from a child less than two years old with acute myeloid leukemia, due to receive a stem cell transplant. This chain uses TRBV27 with TRBJ1-5; 8 positions agree with TRBD1. In DNA, the CDR3 is TGTGCCAGCAGTTCCAGGGGGCCCAATCAGCCCCAGCATTTT. This codes for CASSSRGPNQPQHF.